This record covers a single T cell receptor beta chain. Its antigen is still unknown. These data come from a study of T cell responses to AZD1222 COVID-19 vaccine. Study results and limitations: Clonal diversity may have been underestimated in mostly white British donors. Researchers took repertoire samples only after the peak T cell response had come. CD4 TCRs associated with vaccination spanned spike, dominating at 160-218 and 743-854.

CDR1 and CDR2 from the germline V gene are SGHDT and YYEEEE. The CDR3 runs to 14 residues. Trimming stripped 2 bases from V and 3 bases from J, with 11 bases between. Second doses that came at about 4 or about 12 weeks were put together. Generated by immunoSEQ multiplex PCR, the TCRdb table keeps only in-frame clones and is missing some. The sample has 80,000 to 100,000 clones; roughly nine tenths are singletons. The TCR comes from an adult who received the AZD1222 COVID-19 vaccine. The chain links TRBV5-6 to TRBJ2-5, with D perhaps assigned TRBD1 or TRBD2 (5 bases each). The sample consisted of peripheral blood, taken 28 days after the second AZD1222 dose. This CDR3 reads CASSFGTEEETQYF. The CDR3 DNA reads as TGTGCCAGCAGCTTCGGGACGGAAGAAGAGACCCAGTACTTC.